The following is a TCR beta chain sequence with its context. The antigen is unknown. Time point indicated: persistent/refractory GD, antithyroid drugs over 5 years with positive TRAb. Construction of the TCR library relied on RNA isolated from PBMCs. To make TCR beta libraries, researchers used iRepertoire HTBI primers and Arm-PCR of CDR3 regions. TCRdb independently ran MiXCR on the multiplex PCR reads; one entry per CDR3 protein. The repertoire includes over 650,000 distinct CDR3 sequences, 25% to 35% of them detected once, and under 50% sits in the top ten. This specimen belongs to a study of regulatory T cells in long-lasting Graves disease. Study-wide findings and caveats: When disease was persistent, TRBV28, TRBJ1-2 and TRBJ2-5 were the favored segments.

Germline V gene lookup returns CDR1 SEHNR and CDR2 FQNEAQ (reference sequence). The V segment lost 6 bases and the J segment 10 bases; nucleotides outside the gene matches: 3. The CDR3 spans 13 residues. J is TRBJ1-6 and V is TRBV7-9; 10 bases match TRBD1. This TCR derives from a female donor with Graves disease. Sequenced material: peripheral blood mononuclear cells (PBMCs), taken when the disease was refractory, from a patient treated with antithyroid drugs. CDR3 region: CASRETGGSPLHF. Written as DNA, the CDR3 is TGTGCCAGCAGAGAGACAGGGGGCTCACCCCTCCACTTT.